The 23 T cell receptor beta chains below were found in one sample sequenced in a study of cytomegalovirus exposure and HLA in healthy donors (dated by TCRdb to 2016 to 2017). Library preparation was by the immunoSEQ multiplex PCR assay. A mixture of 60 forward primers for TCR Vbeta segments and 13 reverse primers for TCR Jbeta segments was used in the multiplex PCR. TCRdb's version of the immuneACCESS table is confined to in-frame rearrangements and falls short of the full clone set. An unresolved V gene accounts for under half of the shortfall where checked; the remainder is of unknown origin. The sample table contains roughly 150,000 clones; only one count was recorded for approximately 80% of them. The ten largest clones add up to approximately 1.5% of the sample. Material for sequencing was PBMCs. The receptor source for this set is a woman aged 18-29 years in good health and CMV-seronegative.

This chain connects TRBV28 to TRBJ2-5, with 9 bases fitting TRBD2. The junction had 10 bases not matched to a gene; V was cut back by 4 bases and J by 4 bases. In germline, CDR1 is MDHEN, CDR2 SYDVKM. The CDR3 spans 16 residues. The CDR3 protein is CASSSPRSSGGETQYF. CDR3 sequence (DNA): TGTGCCAGCAGTTCCCCCCGGAGTAGCGGGGGAGAGACCCAGTACTTC.

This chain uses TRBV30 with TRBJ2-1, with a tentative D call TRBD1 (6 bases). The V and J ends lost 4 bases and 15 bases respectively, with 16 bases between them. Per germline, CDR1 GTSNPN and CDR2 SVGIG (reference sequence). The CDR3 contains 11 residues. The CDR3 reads CAWNGVGGPFF. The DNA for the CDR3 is TGTGCCTGGAATGGGGTAGGGGGACCGTTCTTC.

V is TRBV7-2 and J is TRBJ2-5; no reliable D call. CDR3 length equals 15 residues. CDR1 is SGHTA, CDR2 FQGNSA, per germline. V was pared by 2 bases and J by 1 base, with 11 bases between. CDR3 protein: CASSLSHRSQETQYF. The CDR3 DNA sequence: TGTGCCAGCAGCTTATCCCACCGGAGCCAAGAGACCCAGTACTTC.

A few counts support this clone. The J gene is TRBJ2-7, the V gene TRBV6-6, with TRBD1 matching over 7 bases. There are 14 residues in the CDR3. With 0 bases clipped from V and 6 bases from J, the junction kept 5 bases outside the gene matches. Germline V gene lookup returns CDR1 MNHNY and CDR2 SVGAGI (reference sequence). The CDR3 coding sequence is TGTGCCAGCAGTTACTCGGGACAGTTGGGCGAGCAGTACTTC. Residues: CASSYSGQLGEQYF.

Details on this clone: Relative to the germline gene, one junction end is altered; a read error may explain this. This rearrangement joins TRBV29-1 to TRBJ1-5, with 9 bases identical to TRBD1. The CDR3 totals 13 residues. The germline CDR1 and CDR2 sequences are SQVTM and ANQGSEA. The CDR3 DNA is TGCAGCGTTGGCACAGGGGGCATTCGGCCCCAGCACTTT. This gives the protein CSVGTGGIRPQHF. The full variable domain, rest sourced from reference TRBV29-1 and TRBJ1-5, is SAVISQKPSRDICQRGTSLTIQCQVDSQVTMMFWYRQQPGQSLTLIATANQGSEATYESGFVIDKFPISRPNLTFSTLTVSNMSPEDSSIYLCSVGTGGIRPQHFGDGTRLSIL.

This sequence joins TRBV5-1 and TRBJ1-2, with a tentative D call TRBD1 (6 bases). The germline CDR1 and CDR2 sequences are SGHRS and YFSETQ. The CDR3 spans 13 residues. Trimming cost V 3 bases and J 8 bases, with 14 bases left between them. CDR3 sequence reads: CASSSGDAAGYTF. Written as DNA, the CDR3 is TGCGCCAGCAGCTCAGGGGACGCGGCCGGCTACACCTTC.

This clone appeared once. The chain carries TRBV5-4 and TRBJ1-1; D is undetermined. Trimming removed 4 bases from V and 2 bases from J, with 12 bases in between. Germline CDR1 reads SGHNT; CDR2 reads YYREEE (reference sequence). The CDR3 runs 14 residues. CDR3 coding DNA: TGTGCCAGCAGCAACCCCGGTCAAAACACTGAAGCTTTCTTT. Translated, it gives CASSNPGQNTEAFF.

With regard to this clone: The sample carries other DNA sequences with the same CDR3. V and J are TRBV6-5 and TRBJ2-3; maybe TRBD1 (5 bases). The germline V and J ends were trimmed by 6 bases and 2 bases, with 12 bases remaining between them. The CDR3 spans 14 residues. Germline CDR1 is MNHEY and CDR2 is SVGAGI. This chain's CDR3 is CASSSGSSTDTQYF. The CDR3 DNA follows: TGTGCCAGCAGCTCAGGGTCGTCCACAGATACGCAGTATTTT.

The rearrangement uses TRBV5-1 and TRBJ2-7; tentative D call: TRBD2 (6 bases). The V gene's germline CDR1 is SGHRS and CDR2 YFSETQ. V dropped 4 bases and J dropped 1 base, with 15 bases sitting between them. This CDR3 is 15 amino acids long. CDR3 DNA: TGCGCCAGCAGCCCCCTAACGGGGGAATCCTACGAGCAGTACTTC. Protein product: CASSPLTGESYEQYF. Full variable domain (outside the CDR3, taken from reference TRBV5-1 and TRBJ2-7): KAGVTQTPRYLIKTRGQQVTLSCSPISGHRSVSWYQQTPGQGLQFLFEYFSETQRNKGNFPGRFSGRQFSNSRSEMNVSTLELGDSALYLCASSPLTGESYEQYFGPGTRLTVT.

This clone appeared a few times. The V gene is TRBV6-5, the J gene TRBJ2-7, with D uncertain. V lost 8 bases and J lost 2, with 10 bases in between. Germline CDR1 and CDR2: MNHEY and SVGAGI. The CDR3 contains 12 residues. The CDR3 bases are TGTGCCAGCGGCCGGAGCACCTACGAGCAGTACTTC. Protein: CASGRSTYEQYF.

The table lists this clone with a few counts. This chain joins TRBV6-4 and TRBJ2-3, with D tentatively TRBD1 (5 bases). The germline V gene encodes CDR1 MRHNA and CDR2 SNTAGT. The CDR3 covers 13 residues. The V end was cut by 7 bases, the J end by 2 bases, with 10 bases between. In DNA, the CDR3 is TGTGCCAGCAATCAGGGTTCCACAGATACGCAGTATTTT. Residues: CASNQGSTDTQYF.

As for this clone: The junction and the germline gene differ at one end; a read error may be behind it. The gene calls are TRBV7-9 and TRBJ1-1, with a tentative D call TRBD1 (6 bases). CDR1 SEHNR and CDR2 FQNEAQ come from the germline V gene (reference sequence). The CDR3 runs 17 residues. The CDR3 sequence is CSSSLGGHRYGMGEAFF. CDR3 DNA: TGTTCCAGCAGCTTAGGGGGACACAGGTATGGGATGGGAGAAGCTTTCTTT.

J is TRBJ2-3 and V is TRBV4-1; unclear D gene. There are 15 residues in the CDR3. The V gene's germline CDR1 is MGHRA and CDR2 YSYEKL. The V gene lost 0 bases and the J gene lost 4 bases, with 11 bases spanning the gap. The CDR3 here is CASSQDPMVADTQYF. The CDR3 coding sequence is TGCGCCAGCAGCCAAGACCCTATGGTCGCAGATACGCAGTATTTT.

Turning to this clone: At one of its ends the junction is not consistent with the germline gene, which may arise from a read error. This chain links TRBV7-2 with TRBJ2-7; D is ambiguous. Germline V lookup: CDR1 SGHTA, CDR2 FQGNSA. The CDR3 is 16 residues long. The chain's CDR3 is CASTLAARRGGYEQYF. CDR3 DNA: TGTGCCAGCACCTTAGCTGCACGGCGAGGTGGCTACGAGCAGTACTTC. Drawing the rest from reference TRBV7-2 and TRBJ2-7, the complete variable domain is GAGVSQSPSNKVTEKGKDVELRCDPISGHTALYWYRQSLGQGLEFLIYFQGNSAPDKSGLPSDRFSAERTGGSVSTLTIQRTQQEDSAVYLCASTLAARRGGYEQYFGPGTRLTVT.

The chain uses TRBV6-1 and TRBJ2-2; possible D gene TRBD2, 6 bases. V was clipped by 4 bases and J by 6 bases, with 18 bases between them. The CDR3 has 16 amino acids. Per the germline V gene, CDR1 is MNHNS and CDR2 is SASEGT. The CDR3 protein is CASSAVAGRLSGELFF. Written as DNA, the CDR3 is TGTGCCAGCAGTGCGGTGGCAGGGAGGTTGTCCGGGGAGCTGTTTTTT.

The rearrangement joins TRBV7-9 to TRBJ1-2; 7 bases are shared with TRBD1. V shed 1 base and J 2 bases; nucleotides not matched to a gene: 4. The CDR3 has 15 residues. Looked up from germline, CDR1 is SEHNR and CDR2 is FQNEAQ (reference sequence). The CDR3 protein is CASSLGTGGNYGYTF. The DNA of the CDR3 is TGTGCCAGCAGCTTAGGGACAGGTGGAAACTATGGCTACACCTTC.

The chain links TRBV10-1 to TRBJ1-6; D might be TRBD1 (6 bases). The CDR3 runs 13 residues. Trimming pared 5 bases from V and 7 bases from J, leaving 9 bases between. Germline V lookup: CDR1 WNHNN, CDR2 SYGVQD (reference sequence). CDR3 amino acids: CASSNRENSPLHF. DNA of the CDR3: TGCGCCAGCAGTAACAGGGAAAATTCACCCCTCCACTTT.

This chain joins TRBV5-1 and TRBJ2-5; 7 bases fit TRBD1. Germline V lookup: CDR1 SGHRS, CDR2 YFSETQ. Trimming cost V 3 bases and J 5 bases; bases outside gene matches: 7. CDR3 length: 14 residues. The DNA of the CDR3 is TGCGCCAGCAGCTCCACAGGGGCATGGGAGACCCAGTACTTC. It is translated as CASSSTGAWETQYF.

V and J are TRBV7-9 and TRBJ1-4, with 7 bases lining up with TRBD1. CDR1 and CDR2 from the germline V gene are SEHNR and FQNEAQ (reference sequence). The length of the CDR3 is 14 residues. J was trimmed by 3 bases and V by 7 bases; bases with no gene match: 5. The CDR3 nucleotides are TGTGCCAGCAAGGACAGGCCCCCTAATGAAAAACTGTTTTTT. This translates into CASKDRPPNEKLFF.

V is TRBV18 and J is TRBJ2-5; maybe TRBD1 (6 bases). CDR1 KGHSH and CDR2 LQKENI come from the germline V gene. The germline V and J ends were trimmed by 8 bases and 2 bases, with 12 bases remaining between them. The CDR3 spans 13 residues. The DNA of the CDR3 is TGTGCCAGCATACAGGGTGGTCAAGAGACCCAGTACTTC. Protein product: CASIQGGQETQYF.

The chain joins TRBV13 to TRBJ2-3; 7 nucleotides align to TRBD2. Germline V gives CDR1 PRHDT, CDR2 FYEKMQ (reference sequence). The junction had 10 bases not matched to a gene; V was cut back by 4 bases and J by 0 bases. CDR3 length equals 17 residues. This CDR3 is CASSYRSRGGSTDTQYF. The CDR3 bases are TGTGCCAGCAGCTACCGATCCCGGGGAGGGAGCACAGATACGCAGTATTTT.

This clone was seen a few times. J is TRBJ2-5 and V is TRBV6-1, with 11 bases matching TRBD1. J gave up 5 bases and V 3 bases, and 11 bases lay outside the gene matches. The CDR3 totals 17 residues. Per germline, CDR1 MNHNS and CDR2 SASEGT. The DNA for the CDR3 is TGTGCCAGCAGTGATTCGTTCGGACAGGGGGCGCGGGAGACCCAGTACTTC. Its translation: CASSDSFGQGARETQYF.

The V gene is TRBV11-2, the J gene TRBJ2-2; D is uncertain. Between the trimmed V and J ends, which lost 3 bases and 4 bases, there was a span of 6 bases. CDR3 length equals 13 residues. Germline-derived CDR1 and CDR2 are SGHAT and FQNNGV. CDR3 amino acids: CASSLLTTGELFF. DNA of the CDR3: TGTGCCAGCAGCTTGCTAACCACCGGGGAGCTGTTTTTT.